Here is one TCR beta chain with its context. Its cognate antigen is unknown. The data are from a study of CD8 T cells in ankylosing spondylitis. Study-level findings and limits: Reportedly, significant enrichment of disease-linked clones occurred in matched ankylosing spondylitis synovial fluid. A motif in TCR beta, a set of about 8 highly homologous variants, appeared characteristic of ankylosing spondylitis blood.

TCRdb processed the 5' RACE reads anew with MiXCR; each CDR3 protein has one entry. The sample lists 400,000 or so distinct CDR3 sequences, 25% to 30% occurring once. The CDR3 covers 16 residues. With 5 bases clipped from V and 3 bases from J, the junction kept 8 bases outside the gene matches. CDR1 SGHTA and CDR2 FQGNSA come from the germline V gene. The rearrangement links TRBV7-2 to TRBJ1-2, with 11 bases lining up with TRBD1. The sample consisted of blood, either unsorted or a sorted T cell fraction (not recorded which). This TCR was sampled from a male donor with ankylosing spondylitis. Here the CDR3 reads CASSNTGTGGYYGYTF. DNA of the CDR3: TGTGCCAGCAGCAATACCGGGACAGGGGGATACTATGGCTACACCTTC.